The T cell receptor beta chain under discussion was sequenced for a study of patients and donors after allogeneic stem cell transplantation. Germline loops: CDR1 LGHNA, CDR2 YSLEER. The CDR3 totals 15 residues. The ends were cut back, 1 base at V and 3 bases at J, with 13 bases in the middle. TCRdb fed the RT-PCR reads into MiXCR, producing one record per CDR3 protein. Of 900,000 to 1,000,000 distinct CDR3 sequences in the sample, under 20% were seen once. This clonotype has a count of ten or more. The sequence came from a human donor who was either an allogeneic HSCT recipient or a stem cell or donor lymphocyte infusion donor (not recorded which). It is not recorded whose cells these are; they may come from a transplant donor. Specimen: blood, either unsorted or a sorted T cell fraction (not recorded which). The J gene is TRBJ2-7, the V gene TRBV4-3, with TRBD2 as a possible D gene (6 bases). The CDR3 bases are TGCGCCAGCAGCCAAGTAGGGACTCCAAACTACGAGCAGTACTTC. Amino acids: CASSQVGTPNYEQYF.